This T cell receptor (beta chain) was recovered during a study of blood T cells in healthy people across ages. Through a sample-barcoded 5' primer and a J-beta primer mix, a second PCR was run for roughly 6 to 11 cycles. Researchers report that a template-switch adaptor with 12 random nucleotides tagged each cDNA molecule. TCRdb processed the 5' RACE reads anew with MiXCR; each CDR3 protein has one entry. The sample lists about 700,000 distinct CDR3 sequences; approximately 31% were seen once. Donor samples were obtained from healthy Caucasian individuals from Russia, aged about 6 to 90. Germline-derived CDR1 and CDR2 are MDHEN and SYDVKM. This CDR3 is built from 13 residues. V lost 5 bases and J lost 0, with 5 bases in between. Study-wide results and limits: As age increased, TCR beta diversity per million T cells fell in a roughly linear fashion.

This clonotype was seen repeatedly, ten times or more. What it recognizes is unknown. The chain has TRBV28 and TRBJ2-1; D is perhaps TRBD2 (5 bases). The origin of this receptor is a woman aged 80 or older in good health. Sequences were obtained from blood. In DNA form, the CDR3 reads TGTGCCAGCAGTGGAGGCTCCTACAATGAGCAGTTCTTC. This codes for CASSGGSYNEQFF.